The 25 T cell receptor beta chains presented below share a single source sample, sequenced in a study of blood T cell repertoires in COVID-19. TCRdb's copy holds only in-frame clones and misses some; the assay was immunoSEQ multiplex PCR. The sample has about 98,000 clones, 82% seen once. Sequencing was carried out using peripheral blood. The receptors were sampled from a man in his 70s with active or convalescent COVID-19.

The genes are TRBV19 and TRBJ1-1, with 7 nucleotides matching TRBD1. From germline, CDR1 is LNHDA and CDR2 SQIVND (reference sequence). The CDR3 has 14 residues. V lost 3 bases and J lost 6; bases outside the gene matches: 7. The CDR3 coding sequence is TGTGCCAGTAGTATGAGTACAGGGGTGGCTGAAGCTTTCTTT. It yields the protein CASSMSTGVAEAFF.

The rearrangement links TRBV2 to TRBJ1-2; TRBD1 aligns across 10 bases. V was pared by 9 bases and J by 6 bases, with 7 bases of the junction left unmatched. Looked up from germline, CDR1 is SNHLY and CDR2 is FYNNEI. CDR3 length equals 13 residues. DNA for the CDR3: TGTGCCAGGAGAGGGACAGGGGTACATGGCTACACCTTC. It yields the protein CARRGTGVHGYTF.

The rearrangement joins TRBV4-1 to TRBJ1-4; 10 bases are a match to TRBD1. CDR3 length: 19 residues. V lost 2 bases, J lost 4 bases, and 13 bases stayed unmatched. Germline V lookup: CDR1 MGHRA, CDR2 YSYEKL. In DNA form, the CDR3 reads TGCGCCAGCAGCCAACCTTTCCGGGACAGGGGAGGCCTTAATGAAAAACTGTTTTTT. Translation: CASSQPFRDRGGLNEKLFF.

V gene TRBV11-2 combines with J gene TRBJ2-3; D not certain. V lost 2 bases and J 2 bases, leaving 11 bases between the germline ends. Germline CDR1 reads SGHAT; CDR2 reads FQNNGV. This CDR3 has 15 residues. CDR3 sequence (DNA): TGTGCCAGCAGCTTATCACGCCCTAACACAGATACGCAGTATTTT. Translating gives CASSLSRPNTDTQYF.

The chain couples TRBV25-1 to TRBJ2-6, with D unclear. The CDR3 is 13 residues long. The ends were cut back, 8 bases at V and 0 bases at J, with 5 bases in the middle. Germline V gene lookup returns CDR1 MGHDK and CDR2 SYGVNS. The CDR3 is CASLASGANVLTF. The CDR3 nucleotides are TGTGCCAGCTTAGCCTCTGGGGCCAACGTCCTGACTTTC.

The chain recombines TRBV2 with TRBJ2-1, with TRBD1 matching 9 bases. J was trimmed by 7 bases and V by 4 bases; bases with no gene match: 5. CDR1 SNHLY and CDR2 FYNNEI come from the germline V gene. CDR3 length: 14 amino acids. Here the CDR3 DNA reads TGTGCCAGCAGTGGGACAGGGGATGGGAATGAGCAGTTCTTC. Translating it yields CASSGTGDGNEQFF.

In nucleotides, the CDR3 is TGCGCCAGCAGCCATGGTACTTCTAGGGGAGGCTACACCTTC. Its protein is CASSHGTSRGGYTF. The genes are TRBV4-1 and TRBJ1-2, with D possibly TRBD1 on 5 matching bases. Germline V lookup: CDR1 MGHRA, CDR2 YSYEKL. The CDR3 is 14 residues long. Deletions cut 3 bases from V and 8 bases from J, with 16 bases between.

This clone occurred a few times. J is TRBJ2-7 and V is TRBV5-4, with 11 bases identical to TRBD1. Germline loops: CDR1 SGHNT, CDR2 YYREEE (reference sequence). The V and J ends lost 4 bases and 5 bases, in that order; junction bases with no gene match: 2. CDR3 length equals 13 residues. The CDR3 here is CASSRDRGNEQYF. The CDR3 DNA follows: TGTGCCAGCAGCAGGGACAGGGGGAACGAGCAGTACTTC.

In its sample, this clone was seen a few times. This rearrangement joins TRBV27 to TRBJ1-2; 8 bases line up with TRBD1. The junction had 4 bases not matched to a gene; V was cut back by 6 bases and J by 4 bases. CDR3 size: 13 residues. Germline values: CDR1 MNHEY, CDR2 SMNVEV (reference sequence). The CDR3 loop is CASRLGQGYGYTF. As DNA, the CDR3 is TGTGCCAGCAGACTAGGACAGGGCTATGGCTACACCTTC.

J is TRBJ2-7 and V is TRBV4-1; 7 positions agree with TRBD1. CDR3 length: 17 amino acids. Per germline, CDR1 MGHRA and CDR2 YSYEKL. With 2 bases clipped from V and 7 bases from J, the junction kept 17 bases outside the gene matches. The CDR3 is CASSQSQGTAGAWEQYF. CDR3 sequence (DNA): TGCGCCAGCAGCCAATCACAGGGGACCGCAGGGGCTTGGGAGCAGTACTTC.

The chain joins TRBV5-4 to TRBJ2-7, with a weak D call TRBD2 (5 bases). Trimming pared 4 bases from V and 5 bases from J, leaving 16 bases between. The CDR3 runs 14 residues. Germline V lookup: CDR1 SGHNT, CDR2 YYREEE (reference sequence). The CDR3 reads CASSTGRDPNEQYF. The CDR3 DNA sequence: TGTGCCAGCAGCACGGGGAGAGATCCTAACGAGCAGTACTTC.

The CDR3 here is CSGLAGWDTQYF. For the CDR3, the DNA is TGCAGCGGACTAGCGGGGTGGGATACGCAGTATTTT. This sequence joins TRBV29-1 and TRBJ2-3; 11 bases match TRBD2. The CDR3 sequence is 12 residues long. V lost 7 bases, J lost 6 bases, and 3 bases stayed unmatched. Germline V CDR1 and CDR2: SQVTM, ANQGSEA.

The genes are TRBV11-3 and TRBJ1-1; 12 bases agree with TRBD1. CDR3 length equals 15 residues. From germline, CDR1 is SGHNT and CDR2 YENEEA. With 5 bases clipped from V and 5 bases from J, the junction kept 6 bases outside the gene matches. CDR3 sequence (DNA): TGTGCCAGCAGCCCGGGACAGGGGGCGCGGACTGAAGCTTTCTTT. Translating it yields CASSPGQGARTEAFF.

This clone rates as medium-sized. The chain employs TRBV2 and TRBJ2-3; D is unclear. This CDR3 is built from 10 residues. Germline lookup yields CDR1 SNHLY and CDR2 FYNNEI. V lost 7 bases to trimming and J lost 9 bases, with 8 bases between them. For the CDR3, the DNA is TGTGCCAGCAATCTAGAAACGCAGTATTTT. Translation: CASNLETQYF.

CDR3 residues: CASSSSGVSYNEQFF. CDR3 sequence (DNA): TGCGCCAGCAGCAGTTCGGGGGTTTCCTACAATGAGCAGTTCTTC. V gene TRBV5-1 combines with J gene TRBJ2-1, with D tentatively TRBD2 (6 bases). Germline CDR1 and CDR2: SGHRS and YFSETQ. The V gene lost 4 bases and the J gene lost 1 base, with 12 bases spanning the gap. The CDR3 consists of 15 residues.

The DNA for the CDR3 is TGCGCCAGCAGCCAAGAGTTAATGCTTAGGGACAGCCCTTCCTCTGGAAACACCATATATTTT. It codes for CASSQELMLRDSPSSGNTIYF. The chain recombines TRBV4-1 with TRBJ1-3, with 7 bases that match TRBD1. The CDR3 contains 21 residues. The junction had 17 bases not matched to a gene; V was cut back by 0 bases and J by 0 bases. Germline V gene sequence: CDR1 MGHRA, CDR2 YSYEKL.

The chain couples TRBV5-1 to TRBJ1-3; 11 bases fit TRBD1. This CDR3 is built from 16 residues. Germline trimming cut 6 bases from V and 0 bases from J; bases unmatched to any gene: 5. Germline V CDR1 and CDR2: SGHRS, YFSETQ. The CDR3 loop is CASTRTGGRSGNTIYF. In DNA, the CDR3 is TGCGCCAGCACCAGGACAGGGGGCCGCTCTGGAAACACCATATATTTT.

In this sample, this clone turned up once. The chain carries TRBV11-2 and TRBJ1-2; D may be TRBD1 (6 bases). CDR3 length: 16 residues. Germline CDR1 is SGHAT and CDR2 is FQNNGV. Trimming removed 1 base from V and 4 bases from J, with 16 bases in between. In DNA form, the CDR3 reads TGTGCCAGCAGCTTAGTAGGCGGTGGGGGCCTCTATGGCTACACCTTC. It is translated as CASSLVGGGGLYGYTF.

This clone appeared a few times. The rearrangement uses TRBV30 and TRBJ1-1; 10 bases align to TRBD1. The CDR3 is 13 residues long. CDR1 and CDR2 (germline): GTSNPN, SVGIG (reference sequence). This chain's CDR3 is CALGGTGDTEAFF. The CDR3 nucleotides read TGTGCACTAGGCGGGACAGGGGACACTGAAGCTTTCTTT.

The rearrangement links TRBV10-3 to TRBJ2-2; tentatively, D is TRBD1 (6 bases). The CDR3 sequence is 14 residues long. Looked up from germline, CDR1 is ENHRY and CDR2 is SYGVKD. Trimming shortened V by 4 bases and J by 6 bases, and 12 bases separated the two germline ends. The CDR3 loop reads CAISVRQEAGELFF. The CDR3 region has the DNA TGTGCCATCAGTGTTCGACAGGAGGCCGGGGAGCTGTTTTTT.

The CDR3 region is CASSELGGGVFHEQFF. The CDR3, as DNA: TGTGCCAGCAGTGAATTAGGCGGGGGGGTGTTTCATGAGCAGTTCTTC. The genes are TRBV6-1 and TRBJ2-1, with TRBD2 matching 9 bases. This CDR3 has 16 residues. Unmatched junction bases numbered 10, after V lost 2 bases and J lost 8 bases. From germline, CDR1 is MNHNS and CDR2 SASEGT.

The rearrangement links TRBV25-1 to TRBJ1-1; no clear D gene. The germline V and J ends were trimmed by 8 bases and 4 bases, with 14 bases remaining between them. The CDR3 has 13 amino acids. Germline V gene sequence: CDR1 MGHDK, CDR2 SYGVNS. The CDR3, as DNA: TGTGCCAGCTGGTCCTTGAGAGGCACTGAAGCTTTCTTT. This gives the protein CASWSLRGTEAFF. The complete variable domain, with remaining parts taken from reference TRBV25-1 and TRBJ1-1, reads EADIYQTPRYLVIGTGKKITLECSQTMGHDKMYWYQQDPGMELHLIHYSYGVNSTEKGDLSSESTVSRIRTEHFPLTLESARPSHTSQYLCASWSLRGTEAFFGQGTRLTVV.

The chain couples TRBV4-1 to TRBJ1-4, with D perhaps matching TRBD1 (5 bases). This CDR3 is built from 15 residues. Trimming pared 0 bases from V and 8 bases from J, leaving 13 bases between. The germline V gene has CDR1 MGHRA and CDR2 YSYEKL. The CDR3 reads CASSQDWGVGEKLFF. The CDR3, as DNA: TGCGCCAGCAGCCAAGACTGGGGGGTTGGGGAAAAACTGTTTTTT.

This sequence joins TRBV13 and TRBJ1-3, with D unresolved. V was cut by 5 bases and J by 0 bases, with 17 bases left in between. This CDR3 contains 17 residues. Germline CDR1 and CDR2: PRHDT and FYEKMQ (reference sequence). CDR3 in amino acids: CASSPPPGSPSGNTIYF. CDR3 sequence (DNA): TGTGCCAGCAGCCCTCCCCCAGGCTCCCCCTCTGGAAACACCATATATTTT.

The chain has TRBV5-4 and TRBJ2-1; D may be TRBD1 (6 bases). V gave up 2 bases and J gave up 0 bases, with 9 bases separating them. CDR1 and CDR2 from the germline V gene are SGHNT and YYREEE (reference sequence). The CDR3 extends over 15 amino acids. In DNA form, the CDR3 reads TGTGCCAGCAGCTTTAGGGGGTTCTCCTACAATGAGCAGTTCTTC. Protein sequence: CASSFRGFSYNEQFF.